The 7 T cell receptor beta chains presented below share a single source sample, sequenced in a study of shared clonotypes between healthy human individuals. CD45RO-negative, CCR7-positively selected cells formed the naive CD8 fraction, excluding terminally differentiated effector memory CD45RA+ cells. Sequencing was performed with immunoSEQ multiplex PCR; in TCRdb, only in-frame clones are kept and a portion is missing. The table has about 1,800,000 clones, over 85% seen once. The specimen was naive CD8+ T cells sorted from blood. The receptors stem from a man aged 18-30 years in good health.

This chain joins TRBV9 and TRBJ1-1, with 7 bases lining up with TRBD1. V lost 4 bases, J lost 0 bases, and 6 bases stayed unmatched. CDR3 size: 15 residues. The germline V gene encodes CDR1 SGDLS and CDR2 YYNGEE. The CDR3 region is CASSPTDRVNTEAFF. The CDR3 DNA is TGTGCCAGCAGCCCCACCGACAGGGTGAACACTGAAGCTTTCTTT.

Of note for this clone: Other nucleotide sequences from this sample produce the same CDR3. The J gene is TRBJ2-7, the V gene TRBV20-1; D not resolved. V lost 5 bases and J 7 bases, leaving 12 bases between the germline ends. Germline V gene data show CDR1 as DFQATT and CDR2 as SNEGSKA (reference sequence). This CDR3 is 11 amino acids long. The CDR3 here is CSAPLGREQYF. The CDR3 DNA follows: TGCAGTGCTCCCCTAGGGCGTGAGCAGTACTTC.

This chain links TRBV21-1 with TRBJ2-3; the table's D call, TRBD2, has no DNA check behind it. TRBV21-1 is a pseudogene. The CDR3 is 19 residues long. For the CDR3, the DNA is TGTGCCAGCAGCAATCTAGCGGGACTAGCGGGAGGGAACACAGATACGCAGTATTTT. Translation: CASSNLAGLAGGNTDTQYF.

CDR3 sequence reads: CASSYLLGVPYNEQFF. The CDR3 bases are TGTGCCAGCAGTTACCTCCTAGGTGTCCCCTACAATGAGCAGTTCTTC. The chain uses TRBV27 and TRBJ2-1, with D uncertain. CDR1 and CDR2 (germline): MNHEY, SMNVEV (reference sequence). The CDR3 is made up of 16 amino acids. The V end lost 4 bases, the J end lost 2 bases, and 15 bases lay between the germline ends.

This chain connects TRBV9 to TRBJ2-3; no firm D call. V lost 4 bases to trimming and J lost 1 base, with 10 bases between them. The CDR3 extends over 14 amino acids. Per germline, CDR1 SGDLS and CDR2 YYNGEE. The DNA of the CDR3 is TGTGCCAGCAGCCCCAGTGACGGCACAGATACGCAGTATTTT. Translation gives CASSPSDGTDTQYF.

The rearrangement joins TRBV4-3 to TRBJ2-2; no reliable D call. The CDR3 spans 12 residues. Trimming cost V 0 bases and J 5 bases, with 1 base left between them. CDR1 is LGHNA and CDR2 is YSLEER in the germline V gene. The CDR3 sequence: CASSQDTGELFF. The DNA of the CDR3 is TGCGCCAGCAGCCAAGATACCGGGGAGCTGTTTTTT.

The J gene is TRBJ2-5, the V gene TRBV7-9, with D possibly TRBD1 on 6 matching bases. The germline V and J ends were trimmed by 4 bases and 2 bases, with 17 bases remaining between them. This CDR3 contains 16 residues. CDR1 and CDR2 from the germline V gene are SEHNR and FQNEAQ (reference sequence). The CDR3 here is CASSSPRDTRQETQYF. In DNA, the CDR3 is TGTGCCAGCAGCTCACCCCGGGACACCCGACAAGAGACCCAGTACTTC.